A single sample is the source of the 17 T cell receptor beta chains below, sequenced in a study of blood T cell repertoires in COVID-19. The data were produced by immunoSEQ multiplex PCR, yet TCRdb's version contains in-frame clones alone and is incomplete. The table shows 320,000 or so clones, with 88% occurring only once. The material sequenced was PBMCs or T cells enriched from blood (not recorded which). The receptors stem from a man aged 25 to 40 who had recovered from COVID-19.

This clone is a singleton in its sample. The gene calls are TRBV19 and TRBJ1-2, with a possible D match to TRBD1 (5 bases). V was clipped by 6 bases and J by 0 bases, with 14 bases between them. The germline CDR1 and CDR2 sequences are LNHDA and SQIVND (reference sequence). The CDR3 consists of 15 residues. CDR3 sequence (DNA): TGTGCCAGTAGGGCCGCGGGGCCAGCTAACTATGGCTACACCTTC. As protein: CASRAAGPANYGYTF.

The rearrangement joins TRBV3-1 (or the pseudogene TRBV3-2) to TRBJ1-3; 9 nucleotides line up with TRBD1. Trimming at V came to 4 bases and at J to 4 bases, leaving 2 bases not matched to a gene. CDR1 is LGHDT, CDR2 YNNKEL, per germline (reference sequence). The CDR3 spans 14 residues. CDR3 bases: TGTGCCAGCAGCCCGGGACAGGGAGGAAACACCATATATTTT. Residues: CASSPGQGGNTIYF.

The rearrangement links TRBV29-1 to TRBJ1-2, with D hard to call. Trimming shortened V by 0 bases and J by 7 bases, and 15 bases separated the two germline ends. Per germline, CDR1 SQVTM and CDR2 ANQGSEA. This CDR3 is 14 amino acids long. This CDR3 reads CSVEDHPGMGGYTF. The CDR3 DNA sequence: TGCAGCGTTGAAGATCACCCGGGGATGGGTGGCTACACCTTC.

The CDR3: CASETIMGQFSNQPQHF. The DNA of the CDR3 is TGTGCCAGCGAAACGATAATGGGACAGTTTAGCAATCAGCCCCAGCATTTT. The chain recombines TRBV21-1 with TRBJ1-5; TRBD1 was called by the table and not checked on the DNA. TRBV21-1 is a pseudogene segment. The CDR3 spans 17 residues.

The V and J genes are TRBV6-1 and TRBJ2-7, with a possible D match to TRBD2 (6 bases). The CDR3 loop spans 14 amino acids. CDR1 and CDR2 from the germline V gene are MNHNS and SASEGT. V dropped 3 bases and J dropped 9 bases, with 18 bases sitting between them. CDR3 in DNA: TGTGCCAGCAGTGATCCAGGGACCGTCGGGAGGCAGTACTTC. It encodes CASSDPGTVGRQYF.

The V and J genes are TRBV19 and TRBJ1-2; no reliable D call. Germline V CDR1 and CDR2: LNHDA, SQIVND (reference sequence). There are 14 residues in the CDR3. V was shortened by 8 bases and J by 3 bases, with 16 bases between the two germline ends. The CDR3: CASQKNRQDYGYTF. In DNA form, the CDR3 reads TGTGCCAGTCAAAAGAATCGGCAGGACTATGGCTACACCTTC.

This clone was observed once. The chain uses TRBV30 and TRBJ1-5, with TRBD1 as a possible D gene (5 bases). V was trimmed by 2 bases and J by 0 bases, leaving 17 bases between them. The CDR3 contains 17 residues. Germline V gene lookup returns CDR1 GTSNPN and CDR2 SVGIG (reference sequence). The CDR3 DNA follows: TGTGCCTGGAGTCCGACCTACCAGGGCTTTAGCAATCAGCCCCAGCATTTT. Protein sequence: CAWSPTYQGFSNQPQHF.

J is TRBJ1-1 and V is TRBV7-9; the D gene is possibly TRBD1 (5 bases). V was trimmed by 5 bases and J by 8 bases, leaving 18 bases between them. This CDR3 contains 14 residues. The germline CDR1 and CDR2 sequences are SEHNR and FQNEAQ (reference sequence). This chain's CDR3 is CASSPVGADQEAFF. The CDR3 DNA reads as TGTGCCAGCAGCCCGGTAGGGGCAGACCAAGAAGCTTTCTTT.

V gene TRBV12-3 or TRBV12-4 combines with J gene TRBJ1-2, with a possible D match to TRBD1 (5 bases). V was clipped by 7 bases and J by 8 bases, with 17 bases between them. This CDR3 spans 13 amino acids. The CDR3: CASTILGGGGYTF. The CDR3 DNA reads TGTGCCAGCACCATTCTCGGGGGTGGAGGCTACACCTTC.

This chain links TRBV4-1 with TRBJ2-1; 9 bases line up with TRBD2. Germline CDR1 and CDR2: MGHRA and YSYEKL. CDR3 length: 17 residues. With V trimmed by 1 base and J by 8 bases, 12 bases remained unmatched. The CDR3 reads CASSQVPSGARRDEQFF. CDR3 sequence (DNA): TGCGCCAGCAGCCAAGTGCCTAGCGGGGCCAGGAGGGATGAGCAGTTCTTC.

The DNA for the CDR3 is TGTGCCAGCAGCCAAGGAATGGACATCTCCTACGAGCAGTACTTC. Its protein product is CASSQGMDISYEQYF. The rearrangement joins TRBV3-1 (or the pseudogene TRBV3-2) to TRBJ2-7, with a possible D match to TRBD1 (5 bases). The CDR3 is 15 amino acids. Between the trimmed V and J ends, which lost 1 base and 0 bases, there was a span of 10 bases. From germline, CDR1 is LGHDT and CDR2 YNNKEL (reference sequence).

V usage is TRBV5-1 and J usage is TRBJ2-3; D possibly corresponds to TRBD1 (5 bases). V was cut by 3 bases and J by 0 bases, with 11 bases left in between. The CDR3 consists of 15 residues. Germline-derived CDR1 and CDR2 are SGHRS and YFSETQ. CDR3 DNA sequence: TGCGCCAGCAGCTCTATGGGGCCTAGCACAGATACGCAGTATTTT. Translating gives CASSSMGPSTDTQYF.

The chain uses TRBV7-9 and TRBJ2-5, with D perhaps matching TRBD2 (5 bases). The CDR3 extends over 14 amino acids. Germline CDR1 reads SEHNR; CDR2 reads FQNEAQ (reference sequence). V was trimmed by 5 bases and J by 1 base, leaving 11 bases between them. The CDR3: CASSPRALQETQYF. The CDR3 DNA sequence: TGTGCCAGCAGCCCGAGGGCGCTCCAAGAGACCCAGTACTTC.

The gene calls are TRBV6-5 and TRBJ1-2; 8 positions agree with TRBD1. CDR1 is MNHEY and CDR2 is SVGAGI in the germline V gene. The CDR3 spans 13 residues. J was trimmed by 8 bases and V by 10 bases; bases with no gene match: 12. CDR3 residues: CATQDRGRGGYTF. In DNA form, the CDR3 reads TGTGCCACCCAAGACAGGGGCAGGGGGGGCTACACCTTC.

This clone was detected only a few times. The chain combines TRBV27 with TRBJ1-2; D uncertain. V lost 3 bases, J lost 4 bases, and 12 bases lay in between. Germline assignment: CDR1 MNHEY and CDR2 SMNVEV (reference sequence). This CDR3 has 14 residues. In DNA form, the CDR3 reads TGTGCCAGCAGTTTCTTTGGAGTGGGCTATGGCTACACCTTC. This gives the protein CASSFFGVGYGYTF.

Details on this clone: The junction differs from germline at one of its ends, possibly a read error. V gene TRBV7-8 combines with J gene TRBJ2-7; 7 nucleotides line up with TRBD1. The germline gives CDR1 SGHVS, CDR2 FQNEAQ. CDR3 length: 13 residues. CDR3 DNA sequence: TGTGCCAGCAGCCCTACTTTTCCGGGACAGAACAATTTC. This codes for CASSPTFPGQNNF.

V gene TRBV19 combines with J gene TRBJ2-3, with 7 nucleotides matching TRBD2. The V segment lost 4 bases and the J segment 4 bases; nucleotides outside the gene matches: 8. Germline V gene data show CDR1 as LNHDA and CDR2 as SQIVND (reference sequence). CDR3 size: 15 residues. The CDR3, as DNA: TGTGCCAGTAGTAGAAGGACTAGTGAGGCAGATACGCAGTATTTT. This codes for CASSRRTSEADTQYF.